This T cell receptor (beta chain) was identified during a study of T cell responses to AZD1222 COVID-19 vaccine. Overall study findings and caveats: Repertoires were sampled only after the peak T cell response.

Comments on this clone: Its antigen is unknown.

The data were produced by immunoSEQ multiplex PCR, yet TCRdb's version contains in-frame clones alone and is incomplete. The sample includes fewer than 130,000 clones, about 85% of them seen just once. With 4 bases removed from V and 5 bases from J, the gap between germline ends came to 12 bases. The CDR3 loop spans 13 amino acids. Germline V gene data show CDR1 as MNHEY and CDR2 as SVGAGI. This TCR came from an adult in good health. The input for sequencing was peripheral blood, taken on day 0 of AZD1222 vaccination. The V call is TRBV6-5, the J call TRBJ2-7, with D maybe TRBD1 (5 bases). CDR3 protein: CASSFSGSDEQYF. The CDR3 DNA sequence: TGTGCCAGCAGTTTTTCAGGGTCGGACGAGCAGTACTTC.